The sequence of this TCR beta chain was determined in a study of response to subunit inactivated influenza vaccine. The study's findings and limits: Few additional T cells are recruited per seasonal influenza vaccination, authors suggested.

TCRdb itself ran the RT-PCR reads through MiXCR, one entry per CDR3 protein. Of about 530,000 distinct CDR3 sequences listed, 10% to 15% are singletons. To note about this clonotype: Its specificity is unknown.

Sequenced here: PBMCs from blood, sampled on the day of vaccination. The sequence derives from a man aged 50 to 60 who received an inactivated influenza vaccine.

As DNA, the CDR3 is TGTGCCAGCAGCCAATCGAGCAGGTCAGATACGCAGTATTTT. Its translation: CASSQSSRSDTQYF. The J gene is TRBJ2-3, the V gene TRBV4-2; D remains unclear. The CDR3 loop spans 14 amino acids. CDR1 LGHNA and CDR2 YNFKEQ come from the germline V gene. The germline V and J ends were trimmed by 2 bases and 4 bases, with 10 bases remaining between them.